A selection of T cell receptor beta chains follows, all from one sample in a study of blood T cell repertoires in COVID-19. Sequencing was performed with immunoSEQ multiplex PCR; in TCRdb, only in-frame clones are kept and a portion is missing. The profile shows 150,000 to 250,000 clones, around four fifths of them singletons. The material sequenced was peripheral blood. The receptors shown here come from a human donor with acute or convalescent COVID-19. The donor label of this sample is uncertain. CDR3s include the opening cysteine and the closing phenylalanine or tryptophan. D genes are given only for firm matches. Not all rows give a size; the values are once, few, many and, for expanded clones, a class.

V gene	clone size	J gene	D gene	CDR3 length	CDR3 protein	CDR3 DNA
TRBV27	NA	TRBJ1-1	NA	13	CASSSNRDAEAFF	TGTGCCAGCAGTTCGAACAGGGACGCTGAAGCTTTCTTT
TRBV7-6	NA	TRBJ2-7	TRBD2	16	CASSLDSGRASYEQYF	TGTGCCAGCAGCTTGGACAGCGGGAGGGCCTCCTACGAGCAGTACTTC
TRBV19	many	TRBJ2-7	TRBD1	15	CASSKSGTVSYEQYF	TGTGCCAGTAGTAAGTCCGGGACAGTCTCCTACGAGCAGTACTTC
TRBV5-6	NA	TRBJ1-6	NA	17	CASSRTTGLPEDSPLHF	TGTGCCAGCAGCCGCACTACGGGCCTCCCGGAGGATTCACCCCTCCACTTT
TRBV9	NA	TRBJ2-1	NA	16	CASSVEFSGLYNEQFF	TGTGCCAGCAGCGTAGAGTTTAGCGGTCTCTACAATGAGCAGTTCTTC
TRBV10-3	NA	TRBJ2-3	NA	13	CASKPTSTDTQYF	TGTGCTTCCAAGCCAACTAGCACAGATACGCAGTATTTT
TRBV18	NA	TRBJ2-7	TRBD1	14	CASSSGTGPYEQYF	TGTGCCAGCTCTTCCGGGACAGGACCCTACGAGCAGTACTTC
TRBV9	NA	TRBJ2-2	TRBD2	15	CAPGGGGPSTGELFF	TGTGCCCCCGGGGGGGGAGGGCCGTCCACCGGGGAGCTGTTTTTT
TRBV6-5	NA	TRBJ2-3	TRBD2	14	CASSLRLAPDTQYF	TGTGCCAGCAGTCTTCGACTAGCACCCGATACGCAGTATTTT
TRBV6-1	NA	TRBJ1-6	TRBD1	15	CASSELRGQGSPLHF	TGTGCCAGCAGTGAATTAAGGGGGCAAGGGTCACCCCTCCACTTT
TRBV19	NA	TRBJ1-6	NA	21	CASSTSPAGHVSSGFNSPLHF	TGTGCCAGTAGTACCTCCCCCGCAGGACATGTATCGTCCGGGTTTAATTCACCCCTCCACTTT
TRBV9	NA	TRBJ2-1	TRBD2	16	CASSVNPSGTYNEQFF	TGTGCCAGCAGCGTAAATCCTAGCGGGACCTACAATGAGCAGTTCTTC
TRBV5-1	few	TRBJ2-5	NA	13	CASSFVPRETQYF	TGCGCCAGCAGCTTCGTACCCCGGGAGACCCAGTACTTC
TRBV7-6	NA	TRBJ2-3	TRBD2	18	CASSFLQGLAGASDTQYF	TGTGCCAGCAGCTTCCTACAGGGACTAGCGGGAGCCTCAGATACGCAGTATTTT